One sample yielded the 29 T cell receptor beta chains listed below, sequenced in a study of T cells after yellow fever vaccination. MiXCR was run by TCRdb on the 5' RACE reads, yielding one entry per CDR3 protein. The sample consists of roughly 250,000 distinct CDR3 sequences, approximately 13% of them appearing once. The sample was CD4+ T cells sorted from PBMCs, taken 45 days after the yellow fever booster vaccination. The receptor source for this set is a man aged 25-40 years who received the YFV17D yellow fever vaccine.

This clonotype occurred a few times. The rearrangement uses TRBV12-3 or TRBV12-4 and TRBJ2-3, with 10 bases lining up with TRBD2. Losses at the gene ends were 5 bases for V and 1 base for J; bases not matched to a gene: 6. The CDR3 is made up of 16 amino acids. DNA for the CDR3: TGTGCCAGCAGTCCCGGGACTAGCGACCGCACAGATACGCAGTATTTT. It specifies CASSPGTSDRTDTQYF.

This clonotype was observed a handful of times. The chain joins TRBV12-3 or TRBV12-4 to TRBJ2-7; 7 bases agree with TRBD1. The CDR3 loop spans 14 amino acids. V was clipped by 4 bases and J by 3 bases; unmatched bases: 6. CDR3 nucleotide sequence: TGTGCCAGCAGTTCCGGGACAGTCAACTACGAGCAGTACTTC. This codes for CASSSGTVNYEQYF.

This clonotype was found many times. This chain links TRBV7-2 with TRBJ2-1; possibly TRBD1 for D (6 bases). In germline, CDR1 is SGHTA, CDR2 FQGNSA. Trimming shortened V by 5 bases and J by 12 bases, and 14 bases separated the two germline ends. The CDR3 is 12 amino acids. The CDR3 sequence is CASSLRDKMQFF. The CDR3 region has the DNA TGTGCCAGCAGCCTAAGGGACAAAATGCAGTTCTTC.

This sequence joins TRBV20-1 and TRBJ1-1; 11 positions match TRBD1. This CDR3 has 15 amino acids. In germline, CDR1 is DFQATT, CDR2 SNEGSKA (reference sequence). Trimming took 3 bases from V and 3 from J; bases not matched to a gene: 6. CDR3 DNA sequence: TGCAGTGCTAGGGCCCCGGGACAGGGGGACACTGAAGCTTTCTTT. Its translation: CSARAPGQGDTEAFF.

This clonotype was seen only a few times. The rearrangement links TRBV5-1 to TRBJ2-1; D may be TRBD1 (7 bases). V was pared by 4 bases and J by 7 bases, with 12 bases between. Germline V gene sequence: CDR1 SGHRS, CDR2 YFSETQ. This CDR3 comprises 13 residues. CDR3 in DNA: TGCGCCAGCAGCGGAGGGGGCTCGAATGAGCAGTTCTTC. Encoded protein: CASSGGGSNEQFF.

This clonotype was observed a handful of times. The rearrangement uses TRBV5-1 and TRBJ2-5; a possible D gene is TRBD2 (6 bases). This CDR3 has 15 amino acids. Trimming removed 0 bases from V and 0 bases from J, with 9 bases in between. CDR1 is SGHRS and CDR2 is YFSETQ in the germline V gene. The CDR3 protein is CASSLAGVNQETQYF. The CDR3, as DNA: TGCGCCAGCAGCTTGGCGGGGGTGAACCAAGAGACCCAGTACTTC.

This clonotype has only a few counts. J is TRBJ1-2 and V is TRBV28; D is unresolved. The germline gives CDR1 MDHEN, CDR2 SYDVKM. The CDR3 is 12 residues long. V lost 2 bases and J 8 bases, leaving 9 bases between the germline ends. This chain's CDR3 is CASSLDSRGYTF. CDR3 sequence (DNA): TGTGCCAGCAGTTTAGATTCGCGGGGCTACACCTTC.

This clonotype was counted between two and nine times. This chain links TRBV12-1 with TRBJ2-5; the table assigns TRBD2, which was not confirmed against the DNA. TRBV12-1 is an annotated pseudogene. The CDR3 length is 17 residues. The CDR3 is CASSPSGLAGIRETQYF. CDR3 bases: TGTGCCAGCAGCCCATCAGGACTAGCGGGAATTAGAGAGACCCAGTACTTC.

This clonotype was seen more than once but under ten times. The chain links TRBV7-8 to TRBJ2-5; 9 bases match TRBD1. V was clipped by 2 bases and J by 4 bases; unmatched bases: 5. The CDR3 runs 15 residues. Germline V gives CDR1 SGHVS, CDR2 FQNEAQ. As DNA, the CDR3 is TGTGCCAGCAGCTTACTTACGGACAGGGGAGAGACCCAGTACTTC. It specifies CASSLLTDRGETQYF.

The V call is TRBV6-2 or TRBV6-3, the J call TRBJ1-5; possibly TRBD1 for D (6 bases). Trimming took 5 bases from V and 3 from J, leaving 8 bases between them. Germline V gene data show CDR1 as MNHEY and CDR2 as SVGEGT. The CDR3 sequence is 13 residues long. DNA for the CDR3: TGTGCCAGCAGTCGGGACATCAATCAGCCCCAGCATTTT. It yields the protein CASSRDINQPQHF.

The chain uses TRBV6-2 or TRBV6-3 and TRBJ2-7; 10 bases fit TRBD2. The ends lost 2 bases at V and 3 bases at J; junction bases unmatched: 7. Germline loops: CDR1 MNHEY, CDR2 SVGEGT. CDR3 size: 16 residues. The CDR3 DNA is TGTGCCAGCAGTTACCTTAGCGGGAGGACGGGCTACGAGCAGTACTTC. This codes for CASSYLSGRTGYEQYF.

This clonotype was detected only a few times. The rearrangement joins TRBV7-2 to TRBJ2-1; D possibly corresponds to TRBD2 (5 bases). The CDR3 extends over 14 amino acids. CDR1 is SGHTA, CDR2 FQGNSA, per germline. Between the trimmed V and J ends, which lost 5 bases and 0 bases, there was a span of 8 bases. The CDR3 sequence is CASSNRDSYNEQFF. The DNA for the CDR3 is TGTGCCAGCAGCAACCGGGACTCCTACAATGAGCAGTTCTTC. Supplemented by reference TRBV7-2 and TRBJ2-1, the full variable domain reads GAGVSQSPSNKVTEKGKDVELRCDPISGHTALYWYRQSLGQGLEFLIYFQGNSAPDKSGLPSDRFSAERTGGSVSTLTIQRTQQEDSAVYLCASSNRDSYNEQFFGPGTRLTVL.

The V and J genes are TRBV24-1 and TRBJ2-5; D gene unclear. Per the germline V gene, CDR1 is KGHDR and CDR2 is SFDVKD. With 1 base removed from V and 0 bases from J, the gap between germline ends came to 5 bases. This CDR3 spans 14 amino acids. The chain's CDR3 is CATSDLSHQETQYF. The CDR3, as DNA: TGTGCCACCAGTGATTTAAGCCACCAAGAGACCCAGTACTTC.

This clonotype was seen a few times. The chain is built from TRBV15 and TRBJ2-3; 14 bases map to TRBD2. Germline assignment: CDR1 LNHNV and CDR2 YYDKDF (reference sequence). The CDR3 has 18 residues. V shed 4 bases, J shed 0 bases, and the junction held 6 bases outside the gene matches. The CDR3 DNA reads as TGTGCCACCAGCAAAGGGACTAGCGGGAGAATTAGCACAGATACGCAGTATTTT. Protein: CATSKGTSGRISTDTQYF.

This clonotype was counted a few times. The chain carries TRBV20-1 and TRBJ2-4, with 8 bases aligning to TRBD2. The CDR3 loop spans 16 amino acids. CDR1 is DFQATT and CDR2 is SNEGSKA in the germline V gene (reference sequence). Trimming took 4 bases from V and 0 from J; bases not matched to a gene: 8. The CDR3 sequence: CSAMGAGGIAKNIQYF. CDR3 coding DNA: TGCAGTGCTATGGGTGCGGGAGGTATAGCCAAAAACATTCAGTACTTC.

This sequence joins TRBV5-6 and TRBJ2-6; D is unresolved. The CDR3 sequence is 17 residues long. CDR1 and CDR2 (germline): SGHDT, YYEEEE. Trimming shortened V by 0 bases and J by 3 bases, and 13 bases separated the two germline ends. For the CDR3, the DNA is TGTGCCAGCAGCTTGGTCGGCACAACCCTTGGGGCCAACGTCCTGACTTTC. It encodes CASSLVGTTLGANVLTF.

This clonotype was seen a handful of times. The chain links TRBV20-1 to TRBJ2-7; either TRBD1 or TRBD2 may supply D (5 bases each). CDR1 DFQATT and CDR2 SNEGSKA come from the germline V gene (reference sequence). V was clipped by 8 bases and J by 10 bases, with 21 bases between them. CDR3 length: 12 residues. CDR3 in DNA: TGCAGTACCCGGGACCCCTTTGGATCTCAGTACTTC. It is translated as CSTRDPFGSQYF.

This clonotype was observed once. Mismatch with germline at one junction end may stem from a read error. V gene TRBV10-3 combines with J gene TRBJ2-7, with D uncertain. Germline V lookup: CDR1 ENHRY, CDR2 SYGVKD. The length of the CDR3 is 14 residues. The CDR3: CSISESGTLGEQYF. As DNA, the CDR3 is TGTTCCATCAGTGAGTCAGGCACCCTGGGAGAGCAGTACTTC.

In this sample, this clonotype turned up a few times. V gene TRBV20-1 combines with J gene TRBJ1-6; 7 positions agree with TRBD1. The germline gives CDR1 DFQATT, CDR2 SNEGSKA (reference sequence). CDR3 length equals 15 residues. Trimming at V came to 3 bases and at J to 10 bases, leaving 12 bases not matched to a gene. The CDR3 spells CSASPRGGTASPLHF. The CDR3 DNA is TGCAGTGCTAGCCCCCGAGGTGGGACAGCGTCACCCCTCCACTTT.

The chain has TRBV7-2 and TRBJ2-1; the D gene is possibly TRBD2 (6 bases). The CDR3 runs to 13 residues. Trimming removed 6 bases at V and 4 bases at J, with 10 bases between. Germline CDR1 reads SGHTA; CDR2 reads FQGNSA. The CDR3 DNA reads TGTGCCAGCAGTTTTCTAGCGTACAATGAGCAGTTCTTC. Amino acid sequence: CASSFLAYNEQFF.

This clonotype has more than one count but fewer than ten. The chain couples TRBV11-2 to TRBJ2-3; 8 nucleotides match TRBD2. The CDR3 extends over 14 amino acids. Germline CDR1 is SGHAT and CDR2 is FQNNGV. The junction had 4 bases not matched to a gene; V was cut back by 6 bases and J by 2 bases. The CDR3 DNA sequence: TGTGCCAGCAGACTGCGGGAGGTCACAGATACGCAGTATTTT. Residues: CASRLREVTDTQYF. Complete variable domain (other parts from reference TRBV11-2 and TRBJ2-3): EAGVAQSPRYKIIEKRQSVAFWCNPISGHATLYWYQQILGQGPKLLIQFQNNGVVDDSQLPKDRFSAERLKGVDSTLKIQPAKLEDSAVYLCASRLREVTDTQYFGPGTRLTVL.

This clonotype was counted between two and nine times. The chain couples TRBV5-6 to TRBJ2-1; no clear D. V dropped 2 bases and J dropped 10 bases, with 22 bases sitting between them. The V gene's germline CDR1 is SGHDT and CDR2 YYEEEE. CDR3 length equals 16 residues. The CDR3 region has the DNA TGTGCCAGCAGCTTAGGTCCGCTTACCCCGGTTTTGGAGCAGTTCTTC. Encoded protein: CASSLGPLTPVLEQFF.

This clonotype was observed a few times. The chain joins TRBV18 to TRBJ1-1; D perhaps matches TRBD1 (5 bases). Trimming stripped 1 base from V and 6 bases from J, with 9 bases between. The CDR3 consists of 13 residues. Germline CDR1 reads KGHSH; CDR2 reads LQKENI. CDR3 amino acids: CASSPRGDAEAFF. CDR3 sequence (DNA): TGTGCCAGCTCACCACGGGGCGACGCTGAAGCTTTCTTT.

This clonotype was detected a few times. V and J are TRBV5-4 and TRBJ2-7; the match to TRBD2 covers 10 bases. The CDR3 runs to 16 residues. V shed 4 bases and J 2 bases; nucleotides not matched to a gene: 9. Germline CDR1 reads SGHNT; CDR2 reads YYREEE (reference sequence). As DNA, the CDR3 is TGTGCCAGCAGCCGTGCTGCAGCGGGAGGGCCCTACGAGCAGTACTTC. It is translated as CASSRAAAGGPYEQYF. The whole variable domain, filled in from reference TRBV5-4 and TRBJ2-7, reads ETGVTQSPTHLIKTRGQQVTLRCSSQSGHNTVSWYQQALGQGPQFIFQYYREEENGRGNFPPRFSGLQFPNYSSELNVNALELDDSALYLCASSRAAAGGPYEQYFGPGTRLTVT.

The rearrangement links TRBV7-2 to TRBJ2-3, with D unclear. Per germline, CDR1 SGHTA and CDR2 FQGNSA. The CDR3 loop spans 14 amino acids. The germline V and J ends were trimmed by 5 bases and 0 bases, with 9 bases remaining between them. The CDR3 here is CASSQTASTDTQYF. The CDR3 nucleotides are TGTGCCAGCAGCCAGACGGCTAGCACAGATACGCAGTATTTT.

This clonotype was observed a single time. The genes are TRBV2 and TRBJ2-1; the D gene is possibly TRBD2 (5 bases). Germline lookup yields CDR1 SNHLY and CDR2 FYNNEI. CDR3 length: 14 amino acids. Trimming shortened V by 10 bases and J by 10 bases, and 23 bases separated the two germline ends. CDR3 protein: CAIQRETIQREQFF. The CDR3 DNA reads TGTGCCATTCAGAGGGAGACTATACAAAGGGAGCAGTTCTTC.

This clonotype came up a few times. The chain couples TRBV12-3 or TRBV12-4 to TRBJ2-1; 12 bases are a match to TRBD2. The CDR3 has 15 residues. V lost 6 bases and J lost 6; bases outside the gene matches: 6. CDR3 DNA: TGTGCCAGCAGCCGAACTAGCGGGAGGCTCAATGAGCAGTTCTTC. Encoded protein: CASSRTSGRLNEQFF.

For the CDR3, the DNA is TGTGCCAGCAGCATCCAGACAAGCTCCTACAATGAGCAGTTCTTC. Its protein is CASSIQTSSYNEQFF. The chain uses TRBV7-2 and TRBJ2-1; D is uncertain. The germline V gene encodes CDR1 SGHTA and CDR2 FQGNSA. Trimming left V 5 bases short and J 0 bases short, with 11 bases between. The CDR3 loop spans 15 amino acids.

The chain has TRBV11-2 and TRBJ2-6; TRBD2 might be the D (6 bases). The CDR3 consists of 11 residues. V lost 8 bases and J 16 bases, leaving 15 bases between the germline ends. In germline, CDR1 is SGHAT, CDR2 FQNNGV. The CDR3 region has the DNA TGTGCCAGCTCCCCCCGCGGGGCACTGACTTTC. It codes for CASSPRGALTF.